A single sample gave rise to the 6 T cell receptor beta chains below, sequenced in a study of PD-1 blockade in classical Hodgkin lymphoma. This table comes from immunoSEQ multiplex PCR, and its TCRdb copy is limited to in-frame clones, with some not included. The sample consists of roughly 100,000 clones, roughly 73% of them appearing once. Stated time point: cycle 4 day 1 (C4D1), after less than 7 weeks of nivolumab. Each patient relapsed following autologous stem cell transplantation, and prior brentuximab vedotin exposure differed. The source was peripheral blood mononuclear cells (PBMCs), collected before the fourth cycle of nivolumab. These receptor sequences come from a human donor with classical Hodgkin lymphoma.

In its sample, this clone was seen a few times. Other DNA sequences in this sample translate to the same CDR3. V gene TRBV6-1 combines with J gene TRBJ1-5; D remains unclear. The CDR3 contains 12 residues. Trimming shortened V by 5 bases and J by 4 bases, and 6 bases separated the two germline ends. CDR1 and CDR2 (germline): MNHNS, SASEGT. In nucleotides, the CDR3 is TGTGCCAGCAGTCGACGGAATCAGCCCCAGCATTTT. Its translation is CASSRRNQPQHF.

J is TRBJ2-5 and V is TRBV4-2; tentatively, D is TRBD2 (6 bases). Trimming took off 0 bases at V and 7 bases at J, with 15 bases between the two ends. Germline V gene data show CDR1 as LGHNA and CDR2 as YNFKEQ. The CDR3 has 15 amino acids. CDR3 in DNA: TGTGCCAGCAGCCAAGATGGTCTAGTGGGGGGGACCCAGTACTTC. Translation: CASSQDGLVGGTQYF.

The J gene is TRBJ2-6, the V gene TRBV2; TRBD2 matches at 8 bases. Germline V gene data show CDR1 as SNHLY and CDR2 as FYNNEI. The junction had 11 bases not matched to a gene; V was cut back by 4 bases and J by 3 bases. The CDR3 totals 18 residues. CDR3 in amino acids: CASSAPGTSLGGANVLTF. The CDR3, as DNA: TGTGCCAGCAGTGCCCCCGGGACTAGTTTGGGTGGGGCCAACGTCCTGACTTTC.

This clone was detected a few times. This chain links TRBV6-5 with TRBJ2-2; possible D gene TRBD2, 5 bases. Trimming shortened V by 4 bases and J by 1 base, and 10 bases separated the two germline ends. The CDR3 is 15 amino acids. CDR1 is MNHEY and CDR2 is SVGAGI in the germline V gene. In DNA form, the CDR3 reads TGTGCCAGCAGTTTTGGACTTGGGAACACCGGGGAGCTGTTTTTT. It codes for CASSFGLGNTGELFF.

The V and J genes are TRBV7-7 and TRBJ1-6; 9 bases line up with TRBD1. Germline V CDR1 and CDR2: SSHAT, FNYEAQ (reference sequence). The length of the CDR3 is 15 residues. The chain's CDR3 is CASFFTGTGNSPLHF. The CDR3 DNA follows: TGTGCTAGCTTTTTTACCGGGACAGGGAATTCACCCCTCCACTTT.

The chain combines TRBV28 with TRBJ2-7, with D perhaps matching TRBD1 (5 bases). CDR3 length equals 16 residues. Germline V gives CDR1 MDHEN, CDR2 SYDVKM. V lost 3 bases and J 0 bases, leaving 15 bases between the germline ends. The CDR3 region is CASSFATRDSSYEQYF. The CDR3 DNA follows: TGTGCCAGCAGTTTTGCTACCAGGGATAGCTCCTACGAGCAGTACTTC.